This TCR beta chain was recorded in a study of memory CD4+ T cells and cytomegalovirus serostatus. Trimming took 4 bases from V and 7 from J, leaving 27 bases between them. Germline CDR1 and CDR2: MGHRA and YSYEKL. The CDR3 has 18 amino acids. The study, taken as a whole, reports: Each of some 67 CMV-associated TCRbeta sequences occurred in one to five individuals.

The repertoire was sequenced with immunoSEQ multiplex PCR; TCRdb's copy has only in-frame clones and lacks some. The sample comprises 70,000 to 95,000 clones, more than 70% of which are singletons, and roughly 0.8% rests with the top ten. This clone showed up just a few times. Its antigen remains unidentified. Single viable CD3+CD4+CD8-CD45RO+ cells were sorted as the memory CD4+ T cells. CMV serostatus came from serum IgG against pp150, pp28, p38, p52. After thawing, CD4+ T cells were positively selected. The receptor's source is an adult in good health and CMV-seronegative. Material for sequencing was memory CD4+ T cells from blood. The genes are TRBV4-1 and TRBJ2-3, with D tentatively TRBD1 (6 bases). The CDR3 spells CASSLQRSPGQPEYTQYF. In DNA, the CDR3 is TGCGCCAGCAGCCTACAAAGGAGTCCAGGACAGCCGGAGTATACGCAGTATTTT.